This T cell receptor beta chain was recovered during a study of CD8 T cells in Susac syndrome. RNA amounts of about 0.5 to 1 ug underwent reverse transcription with random hexamers. TCRdb reprocessed the immunoSEQ multiplex PCR reads with MiXCR, giving one entry per CDR3 protein. The sample yields about 190,000 distinct CDR3 sequences, 90% to 96% seen once. The V segment lost 6 bases and the J segment 6 bases; nucleotides outside the gene matches: 5. From germline, CDR1 is MNHEY and CDR2 SMNVEV (reference sequence). The CDR3 runs 13 residues. The receptor was derived from a human donor with Susac syndrome. The genes are TRBV27 and TRBJ2-5; 9 nucleotides line up with TRBD2. Source material: CD4+ T cells from PBMCs. CDR3 protein: CASSTGTSKTQYF. CDR3 in DNA: TGTGCCAGCAGCACCGGGACTAGCAAGACCCAGTACTTC.